What follows are 26 T cell receptor beta chains derived from one specimen sequenced in a study of CD8 T cells in ankylosing spondylitis. TCRdb re-analysed the 5' RACE reads in MiXCR, keeping a single row per CDR3 protein. The sample lists approximately 520,000 distinct CDR3 sequences, approximately 5% occurring once. These receptors are not linked to any known antigen. Findings and limits, study-wide: Characteristic, it appeared, of ankylosing spondylitis blood was a TCR beta motif of fewer than 10 highly homologous variants.

Specimen: blood, either unsorted or a sorted T cell fraction (not recorded which). The receptor set was obtained from a male donor with ankylosing spondylitis.

This clonotype counts as large. The chain links TRBV12-3 or TRBV12-4 to TRBJ2-2, with D tentatively TRBD2 (6 bases). With 4 bases removed from V and 5 bases from J, the gap between germline ends came to 11 bases. CDR3 length: 14 amino acids. CDR3 coding DNA: TGTGCCAGCAGTTGGGACTCTGGAACCGGGGAGCTGTTTTTT. Its translation: CASSWDSGTGELFF.

This clonotype was counted only a few times. The gene calls are TRBV4-3 and TRBJ2-6; D is ambiguous. Trimming removed 0 bases at V and 0 bases at J, with 6 bases between. The germline gives CDR1 LGHNA, CDR2 YSLEER. This CDR3 contains 16 residues. CDR3 nucleotides: TGCGCCAGCAGCCAAGAACCGCTCTCTGGGGCCAACGTCCTGACTTTC. Its translation is CASSQEPLSGANVLTF.

Many counts were recorded for this clonotype. This chain joins TRBV12-3 or TRBV12-4 and TRBJ1-3; D possibly corresponds to TRBD1 (5 bases). The CDR3 sequence is 12 residues long. V lost 5 bases and J lost 6, with 8 bases in between. The CDR3 reads CASSRRENTIYF. CDR3 DNA sequence: TGTGCCAGCAGTCGCAGGGAAAACACCATATATTTT.

As to this clonotype: Just one base apart from a much larger clone, this may be a read error. The chain couples TRBV27 to TRBJ2-3; D unclear. This CDR3 has 12 amino acids. From germline, CDR1 is MNHEY and CDR2 SMNVEV (reference sequence). With 4 bases removed from V and 4 bases from J, the gap between germline ends came to 6 bases. CDR3 sequence reads: CASSYAPDTQYF. The CDR3 nucleotides read TGTGCCAGCAGTTACGCCCCAGATACGCAGTATTTT.

This clonotype has at least ten counts. The chain uses TRBV20-1 and TRBJ1-1, with 7 bases that match TRBD1. The CDR3 covers 15 residues. The ends lost 1 base at V and 1 base at J; junction bases unmatched: 6. CDR1 is DFQATT, CDR2 SNEGSKA, per germline (reference sequence). This CDR3 reads CSARGGGRENTEAFF. DNA of the CDR3: TGCAGTGCTAGAGGAGGGGGCAGGGAGAACACTGAAGCTTTCTTT.

This clonotype came up a few times. The chain combines TRBV11-3 with TRBJ2-3; D perhaps matches TRBD2 (6 bases). Trimming left V 1 base short and J 0 bases short, with 11 bases between. The germline V gene has CDR1 SGHNT and CDR2 YENEEA. The CDR3 extends over 16 amino acids. This CDR3 is CASSLGVGTSTDTQYF. The CDR3 nucleotides read TGTGCCAGCAGCTTAGGGGTCGGGACTAGCACAGATACGCAGTATTTT.

This clonotype appeared many times. This rearrangement joins TRBV7-3 to TRBJ1-1; D may be TRBD1 (5 bases). The CDR3 runs 15 residues. V dropped 1 base and J dropped 1 base, with 10 bases sitting between them. The V gene's germline CDR1 is SGHTA and CDR2 FQGTGA. The CDR3: CASSLMRQPNTEAFF. CDR3 bases: TGTGCCAGCAGCTTAATGAGACAGCCGAACACTGAAGCTTTCTTT.

This clonotype was observed many times. The genes are TRBV6-2 or TRBV6-3 and TRBJ2-7; D call uncertain. The germline gives CDR1 MNHEY, CDR2 SVGEGT. This CDR3 contains 15 residues. Trimming cost V 2 bases and J 2 bases, with 13 bases left between them. The CDR3 protein is CASSYLPQDPYEQYF. DNA of the CDR3: TGTGCCAGCAGTTACCTGCCCCAGGACCCCTACGAGCAGTACTTC.

Many counts were recorded for this clonotype. CDR3 in amino acids: CASSLAGTTGYEQYF. The CDR3 DNA reads TGCGCCAGCAGCCTCGCCGGGACAACGGGCTACGAGCAGTACTTC. This chain uses TRBV5-1 with TRBJ2-7, with D possibly being TRBD1 (6 bases). V lost 4 bases to trimming and J lost 3 bases, with 17 bases between them. Germline V gives CDR1 SGHRS, CDR2 YFSETQ. The CDR3 runs to 15 residues.

This clonotype was found many times. This chain connects TRBV4-2 to TRBJ2-1; 10 bases map to TRBD2. The CDR3 is 15 residues long. V dropped 4 bases and J dropped 3; count of bases not matched to a gene: 3. Germline V lookup: CDR1 LGHNA, CDR2 YNFKEQ. In nucleotides, the CDR3 is TGTGCCAGCAGCCCAAGCGGGGGGGTCTACAATGAGCAGTTCTTC. It is translated as CASSPSGGVYNEQFF.

The V and J genes are TRBV5-1 and TRBJ2-7; D call uncertain. Germline CDR1 SGHRS, CDR2 YFSETQ. V was clipped by 2 bases and J by 2 bases, with 11 bases between them. The CDR3 is made up of 14 amino acids. CDR3 sequence reads: CASSLEAQAYEQYF. For the CDR3, the DNA is TGCGCCAGCAGCTTAGAGGCACAAGCCTACGAGCAGTACTTC. The variable domain in full, completed from reference TRBV5-1 and TRBJ2-7, reads KAGVTQTPRYLIKTRGQQVTLSCSPISGHRSVSWYQQTPGQGLQFLFEYFSETQRNKGNFPGRFSGRQFSNSRSEMNVSTLELGDSALYLCASSLEAQAYEQYFGPGTRLTVT.

This clonotype was counted at least ten times. The CDR3 sequence: CSAAGFNYGYTF. In DNA form, the CDR3 reads TGCAGTGCTGCAGGGTTTAACTATGGCTACACCTTC. The chain uses TRBV20-1 and TRBJ1-2; D is perhaps TRBD1 (5 bases). The CDR3 is 12 amino acids. The germline V and J ends were trimmed by 5 bases and 1 base, with 8 bases remaining between them. CDR1 is DFQATT, CDR2 SNEGSKA, per germline (reference sequence).

At least ten counts were recorded for this clonotype. This sequence joins TRBV9 and TRBJ2-2, with 9 bases identical to TRBD1. Germline V gives CDR1 SGDLS, CDR2 YYNGEE. Losses at the gene ends were 3 bases for V and 5 bases for J; bases not matched to a gene: 8. The CDR3 runs 16 residues. The CDR3 loop reads CASSGTGTGRTGELFF. Written as DNA, the CDR3 is TGTGCCAGCAGCGGGACCGGGACAGGGCGAACCGGGGAGCTGTTTTTT.

This clonotype was seen repeatedly, ten times or more. The chain combines TRBV6-1 with TRBJ2-7, with D perhaps matching TRBD1 or TRBD2 (5 bases each). The CDR3 runs to 13 residues. The germline CDR1 and CDR2 sequences are MNHNS and SASEGT. V was trimmed by 5 bases and J by 0 bases, leaving 8 bases between them. Written as DNA, the CDR3 is TGTGCCAGCAGTCCGGGACGCTCCTACGAGCAGTACTTC. It translates to CASSPGRSYEQYF.

At least ten counts were recorded for this clonotype. As DNA, the CDR3 is TGTGCCAGCAGCTTTCGGGGCGGGAGGACAGATACGCAGTATTTT. This translates into CASSFRGGRTDTQYF. V and J are TRBV7-9 and TRBJ2-3, with TRBD2 matching over 8 bases. The CDR3 is 15 amino acids. The germline V gene has CDR1 SEHNR and CDR2 FQNEAQ (reference sequence). V gave up 3 bases and J gave up 3 bases; unmatched junction bases: 5.

The table lists this clonotype with many counts. The chain joins TRBV7-9 to TRBJ2-7; TRBD1 aligns across 7 bases. The CDR3 sequence is 14 residues long. V gave up 4 bases and J gave up 4 bases; unmatched junction bases: 7. The germline gives CDR1 SEHNR, CDR2 FQNEAQ (reference sequence). CDR3 sequence (DNA): TGTGCCAGCAGCTCTGGGACAGAGAAATACGAGCAGTACTTC. It translates to CASSSGTEKYEQYF.

This clonotype showed up just a few times. The chain joins TRBV28 to TRBJ1-2; no clear D gene. Trimming took 2 bases from V and 0 from J, leaving 10 bases between them. Germline CDR1 and CDR2: MDHEN and SYDVKM. The CDR3 totals 15 residues. The CDR3 here is CASSLKVRANYGYTF. CDR3 nucleotides: TGTGCCAGCAGTTTAAAAGTGAGGGCTAACTATGGCTACACCTTC.

The chain combines TRBV7-2 with TRBJ1-6; TRBD1 aligns across 7 bases. This CDR3 is 14 amino acids long. With V trimmed by 3 bases and J by 8 bases, 4 bases remained unmatched. Germline CDR1 and CDR2: SGHTA and FQGNSA. The DNA of the CDR3 is TGTGCCAGCAGCTTGACAGGGTTTTATTCACCCCTCCACTTT. It encodes CASSLTGFYSPLHF.

Ten or more counts support this clonotype. J is TRBJ1-3 and V is TRBV4-3, with 7 bases that match TRBD1. Germline lookup yields CDR1 LGHNA and CDR2 YSLEER. Losses at the gene ends were 0 bases for V and 2 bases for J; bases not matched to a gene: 4. There are 16 residues in the CDR3. CDR3 loop: CASSQDPGGPGNTIYF. DNA for the CDR3: TGCGCCAGCAGCCAAGATCCAGGGGGTCCTGGAAACACCATATATTTT.

This clonotype showed up just once. A read error may be the cause here, since a much bigger clone is one base away. The chain's CDR3 is CASSQEPGAAGPNVLTF. In DNA form, the CDR3 reads TGCGCCAGCAGCCAAGAACCGGGGGCGGCTGGGCCCAACGTCCTGACTTTC. The rearrangement joins TRBV4-3 to TRBJ2-6; D assignment may be TRBD1 or TRBD2 (6 bases each). This CDR3 comprises 17 residues. Germline V gene data show CDR1 as LGHNA and CDR2 as YSLEER.

In DNA form, the CDR3 reads TGTGCCAGCAGCTCCCAAGGGGGATCGGGCGAAAAACTGTTTTTT. Translation gives CASSSQGGSGEKLFF. This sequence joins TRBV7-2 and TRBJ1-4; D is perhaps TRBD1 (6 bases). V was clipped by 4 bases and J by 8 bases, with 17 bases between them. The germline gives CDR1 SGHTA, CDR2 FQGNSA. CDR3 size: 15 residues. Drawing the rest from reference TRBV7-2 and TRBJ1-4, the complete variable domain is GAGVSQSPSNKVTEKGKDVELRCDPISGHTALYWYRQSLGQGLEFLIYFQGNSAPDKSGLPSDRFSAERTGGSVSTLTIQRTQQEDSAVYLCASSSQGGSGEKLFFGSGTQLSVL.

At least ten counts were recorded for this clonotype. The J gene is TRBJ2-7, the V gene TRBV7-2, with D possibly being TRBD1 (5 bases). The length of the CDR3 is 15 residues. The V end was cut by 3 bases, the J end by 6 bases, with 18 bases between. The germline V gene has CDR1 SGHTA and CDR2 FQGNSA. In nucleotides, the CDR3 is TGTGCCAGCAGCTTTATCCGTCGCAGGGCGGTCGAGCAGTACTTC. Translation: CASSFIRRRAVEQYF.

This clonotype was counted between two and nine times. This sequence joins TRBV7-3 and TRBJ2-3; TRBD1 is a possible D gene (6 bases). CDR1 and CDR2 (germline): SGHTA, FQGTGA. This CDR3 is 16 amino acids long. Trimming pared 5 bases from V and 4 bases from J, leaving 19 bases between. The chain's CDR3 is CASSPQPRGGADTQYF. CDR3 in DNA: TGTGCCAGCAGCCCCCAGCCCAGAGGGGGTGCAGATACGCAGTATTTT.

This clonotype was counted many times. The rearrangement joins TRBV5-1 to TRBJ1-2, with 8 bases that match TRBD1. The germline CDR1 and CDR2 sequences are SGHRS and YFSETQ. CDR3 size: 14 residues. Germline trimming cut 3 bases from V and 6 bases from J; bases unmatched to any gene: 7. CDR3 coding DNA: TGCGCCAGCAGCTCGGAGACAGGGGTTGATGGCTACACCTTC. Its translation: CASSSETGVDGYTF.

The rearrangement joins TRBV3-1 to TRBJ1-3; D is undetermined. Germline CDR1 is LGHDT and CDR2 is YNNKEL (reference sequence). This CDR3 has 15 residues. The germline V and J ends were trimmed by 6 bases and 2 bases, with 14 bases remaining between them. The CDR3, as DNA: TGTGCCAGCAGTCTGAGCAGTACAGCTGGAAACACCATATATTTT. It is translated as CASSLSSTAGNTIYF. The entire variable domain, with the rest obtained from reference TRBV3-1 and TRBJ1-3, is as follows: DTAVSQTPKYLVTQMGNDKSIKCEQNLGHDTMYWYKQDSKKFLKIMFSYNNKELIINETVPNRFSPKSPDKAHLNLHINSLELGDSAVYFCASSLSSTAGNTIYFGEGSWLTVV.

This clonotype has ten or more counts. The chain couples TRBV24-1 to TRBJ1-1; D gene unclear. Germline V gene sequence: CDR1 KGHDR, CDR2 SFDVKD. V shed 3 bases and J shed 5 bases, with 9 bases lying between them. The CDR3 is made up of 13 amino acids. CDR3 sequence (DNA): TGTGCCACCAGTGATATGAGGGAGACTGAAGCTTTCTTT. Its protein product is CATSDMRETEAFF.